This T cell receptor beta chain was identified in a study of cytomegalovirus exposure and HLA in healthy donors. Of note for this clone: Antigen: not known.

Germline values: CDR1 SNHLY, CDR2 FYNNEI. The CDR3 is 14 amino acids. Trimming removed 2 bases from V and 0 bases from J, with 8 bases in between. Overall study findings and caveats: Reported performance of the classifier showed diagnosis of cytomegalovirus status with high specificity and sensitivity. The majority of TCR sequences were rare, yet some public TCRs appeared in many donors. TCR clusters originating in the first cohort tended to co-occur in the 120 validation repertoires, according to a later analysis. The investigators catalogued 150 to 200 TCR beta chains as cytomegalovirus-associated.

Sequencing used immunoSEQ multiplex PCR; TCRdb keeps in-frame clones, though not all of them. The table shows roughly 110,000 clones, with about 88% occurring only once. The gene calls are TRBV2 and TRBJ2-7; D ambiguous. The clonotype was recovered from a woman under 30 in good health and CMV-seropositive. The sequencing input was PBMCs. The CDR3 region has the DNA TGTGCCAGCAGTGAACCCCGACTCTCCTACGAGCAGTACTTC. Its translation is CASSEPRLSYEQYF.